This is a list of T cell receptor beta chains from one sample in a study of shared clonotypes between healthy human individuals. The assay was immunoSEQ multiplex PCR, and TCRdb's table has in-frame clones only and misses some. The sample records about 2.3 million clones, approximately 95% being singletons. The specimen was naive CD4+ T cells from PBMCs. The receptors stem from a man aged 18 to 30 in good health. Some clones in this sample may be carry-over from other donors' samples. Both conserved end residues are part of each CDR3. The order of the fields is D gene, J gene, V gene, clone size, CDR3 protein, CDR3 DNA. The D gene is left open where the match is weak. A clone size is listed for some rows: how often the clone was seen (once, few, many), or a class if it is expanded.

D gene: -
J gene: TRBJ2-1
V gene: TRBV18
clone size: -
CDR3 protein: CASSPGLLVYNEQFF
CDR3 DNA: TGTGCCAGCTCACCAGGGCTGCTCGTCTACAATGAGCAGTTCTTC

D gene: TRBD2
J gene: TRBJ2-7
V gene: TRBV6-1
clone size: -
CDR3 protein: CASSLGGGRASEQYF
CDR3 DNA: TGTGCCAGCAGTCTAGGGGGCGGGAGGGCCTCCGAGCAGTACTTC

D gene: -
J gene: TRBJ2-1
V gene: TRBV29-1
clone size: -
CDR3 protein: CTGGGRSYNEQFF
CDR3 DNA: TGCACCGGGGGCGGTAGGTCCTACAATGAGCAGTTCTTC

D gene: TRBD1
J gene: TRBJ1-1
V gene: TRBV7-9
clone size: -
CDR3 protein: CASRQGQGRTEAFF
CDR3 DNA: TGTGCCAGCAGGCAGGGACAGGGGAGAACTGAAGCTTTCTTT

D gene: -
J gene: TRBJ1-1
V gene: TRBV18
clone size: -
CDR3 protein: CASSPGQTLNTEAFF
CDR3 DNA: TGTGCCAGCTCACCAGGACAGACCTTGAACACTGAAGCTTTCTTT

D gene: -
J gene: TRBJ2-2
V gene: TRBV6-4
clone size: -
CDR3 protein: CASSDSMRSTGELFF
CDR3 DNA: TGTGCCAGCAGTGACTCGATGAGGAGCACCGGGGAGCTGTTTTTT

D gene: -
J gene: TRBJ1-4
V gene: TRBV28
clone size: -
CDR3 protein: CASSSPRSSANEKLFF
CDR3 DNA: TGTGCCAGCAGTTCCCCCCGCAGCAGTGCTAATGAAAAACTGTTTTTT

D gene: TRBD2
J gene: TRBJ2-1
V gene: TRBV4-3
clone size: -
CDR3 protein: CASSQDFREAPREQFF
CDR3 DNA: TGCGCCAGCAGCCAAGATTTCCGGGAGGCTCCCCGTGAGCAGTTCTTC

D gene: TRBD2
J gene: TRBJ2-2
V gene: TRBV7-3
clone size: -
CDR3 protein: CASSLVAGGRLPGELFF
CDR3 DNA: TGTGCCAGCAGCCTGGTAGCGGGAGGCAGGCTGCCCGGGGAGCTGTTTTTT

D gene: -
J gene: TRBJ1-1
V gene: TRBV13
clone size: few
CDR3 protein: CASRFMGNRDTEAFF
CDR3 DNA: TGTGCCAGCAGATTCATGGGGAACAGGGACACTGAAGCTTTCTTT

D gene: -
J gene: TRBJ2-7
V gene: TRBV19
clone size: -
CDR3 protein: CASSIRYGNTYEQYF
CDR3 DNA: TGTGCCAGTAGTATAAGGTACGGTAACACCTACGAGCAGTACTTC

D gene: -
J gene: TRBJ2-1
V gene: TRBV5-1
clone size: -
CDR3 protein: CASSLGLTNEQFF
CDR3 DNA: TGCGCCAGCAGCTTGGGACTTACAAATGAGCAGTTCTTC

D gene: TRBD2
J gene: TRBJ2-7
V gene: TRBV4-1
clone size: once
CDR3 protein: CASSQGPLGLAGGLSYEQYF
CDR3 DNA: TGCGCCAGCAGCCAAGGACCTTTGGGACTAGCGGGAGGACTCTCCTACGAGCAGTACTTC

D gene: -
J gene: TRBJ2-1
V gene: TRBV6-4
clone size: once
CDR3 protein: CASSPILARHGQFF
CDR3 DNA: TGTGCCAGCAGTCCCATCCTAGCTAGGCATGGGCAGTTCTTC

D gene: -
J gene: TRBJ2-5
V gene: TRBV2
clone size: -
CDR3 protein: CASSEGVALETQYF
CDR3 DNA: TGTGCCAGCAGTGAAGGGGTGGCCCTGGAGACCCAGTACTTC

D gene: TRBD2
J gene: TRBJ2-2
V gene: TRBV7-3
clone size: -
CDR3 protein: CASSLIGILAGAGELFF
CDR3 DNA: TGTGCCAGCAGCTTAATAGGGATCCTAGCGGGAGCCGGGGAGCTGTTTTTT

D gene: -
J gene: TRBJ2-7
V gene: TRBV10-3
clone size: -
CDR3 protein: CAISETQRGNEQYF
CDR3 DNA: TGTGCCATCAGTGAGACCCAGAGGGGGAACGAGCAGTACTTC

D gene: -
J gene: TRBJ2-7
V gene: TRBV30
clone size: -
CDR3 protein: CAWSVGRGSYEQYF
CDR3 DNA: TGTGCCTGGAGTGTTGGGCGCGGGTCCTACGAGCAGTACTTC

D gene: -
J gene: TRBJ1-5
V gene: TRBV7-2
clone size: -
CDR3 protein: CASSLVSGDQPQHF
CDR3 DNA: TGTGCCAGCAGCTTAGTGTCGGGGGATCAGCCCCAGCATTTT

D gene: -
J gene: TRBJ2-1
V gene: TRBV5-6
clone size: -
CDR3 protein: CASSLVGARVNEQFF
CDR3 DNA: TGTGCCAGCAGCTTGGTGGGGGCTAGGGTTAATGAGCAGTTCTTC

D gene: -
J gene: TRBJ1-5
V gene: TRBV27
clone size: -
CDR3 protein: CASRPRPSLHSNQPQHF
CDR3 DNA: TGTGCCAGCAGGCCTCGTCCCAGCCTGCATAGCAATCAGCCCCAGCATTTT

D gene: -
J gene: TRBJ2-7
V gene: TRBV4-3
clone size: once
CDR3 protein: CASSQVITGTSYEQYF
CDR3 DNA: TGCGCCAGCAGCCAAGTTATAACAGGAACCTCCTACGAGCAGTACTTC

D gene: -
J gene: TRBJ1-1
V gene: TRBV9
clone size: -
CDR3 protein: CASSPATRSTEAFF
CDR3 DNA: TGTGCCAGCAGCCCTGCTACCCGGAGCACTGAAGCTTTCTTT

D gene: TRBD1
J gene: TRBJ2-1
V gene: TRBV28
clone size: -
CDR3 protein: CASSLAPGRQGPYNEQFF
CDR3 DNA: TGTGCCAGCAGTTTGGCCCCGGGGCGACAGGGCCCCTACAATGAGCAGTTCTTC

D gene: -
J gene: TRBJ2-7
V gene: TRBV6-5
clone size: -
CDR3 protein: CASSYKEGRYEQYF
CDR3 DNA: TGTGCCAGCAGTTACAAGGAGGGGCGCTACGAGCAGTACTTC

D gene: -
J gene: TRBJ2-7
V gene: TRBV5-1
clone size: few
CDR3 protein: CASSSSSYEQYF
CDR3 DNA: TGCGCCAGCAGCTCGAGCTCCTACGAGCAGTACTTC

D gene: TRBD1
J gene: TRBJ1-2
V gene: TRBV30
clone size: -
CDR3 protein: CACGQGASYGYTF
CDR3 DNA: TGTGCCTGCGGACAGGGGGCTTCCTATGGCTACACCTTC

D gene: TRBD2
J gene: TRBJ2-7
V gene: TRBV30
clone size: -
CDR3 protein: CAWSSGRGYEQYF
CDR3 DNA: TGTGCCTGGTCTAGCGGGAGAGGGTACGAGCAGTACTTC

D gene: -
J gene: TRBJ2-7
V gene: TRBV4-1
clone size: -
CDR3 protein: CASSLSGAASYEQYF
CDR3 DNA: TGCGCCAGCAGCCTATCAGGGGCCGCCTCCTACGAGCAGTACTTC

D gene: -
J gene: TRBJ2-5
V gene: TRBV6-1
clone size: -
CDR3 protein: CASRRTIIETQYF
CDR3 DNA: TGTGCCAGCAGGAGGACTATAATAGAGACCCAGTACTTC

D gene: -
J gene: TRBJ2-1
V gene: TRBV9
clone size: -
CDR3 protein: CASSVGADYNEQFF
CDR3 DNA: TGTGCCAGCAGCGTCGGCGCCGACTACAATGAGCAGTTCTTC

D gene: -
J gene: TRBJ2-5
V gene: TRBV9
clone size: once
CDR3 protein: CASSVGGNVETQYF
CDR3 DNA: TGTGCCAGCAGCGTAGGGGGAAACGTAGAGACCCAGTACTTC

D gene: -
J gene: TRBJ1-5
V gene: TRBV19
clone size: few
CDR3 protein: CASSIWGEPQHF
CDR3 DNA: TGTGCCAGTAGTATTTGGGGCGAGCCCCAGCATTTT

D gene: -
J gene: TRBJ1-2
V gene: TRBV6-5
clone size: -
CDR3 protein: CASSSYTGRIGYTF
CDR3 DNA: TGTGCCAGCAGTTCATATACAGGGAGGATCGGCTACACCTTC

D gene: -
J gene: TRBJ1-5
V gene: TRBV6-5
clone size: -
CDR3 protein: CASTHRGGNQPQHF
CDR3 DNA: TGTGCCAGCACCCACCGGGGGGGCAATCAGCCCCAGCATTTT

D gene: TRBD1
J gene: TRBJ2-4
V gene: TRBV4-1
clone size: -
CDR3 protein: CASSQPTGTGIAKNIQYF
CDR3 DNA: TGCGCCAGCAGCCAGCCCACAGGGACAGGTATAGCCAAAAACATTCAGTACTTC

D gene: -
J gene: TRBJ2-5
V gene: TRBV30
clone size: once
CDR3 protein: CAWSRSLTHGTQYF
CDR3 DNA: TGTGCCTGGAGCAGGAGCCTAACCCATGGGACCCAGTACTTC

D gene: TRBD2
J gene: TRBJ2-1
V gene: TRBV9
clone size: -
CDR3 protein: CASSVDSGVYNEQFF
CDR3 DNA: TGTGCCAGCAGCGTAGATAGCGGGGTCTACAATGAGCAGTTCTTC

D gene: TRBD1
J gene: TRBJ1-6
V gene: TRBV5-6
clone size: -
CDR3 protein: CASSLARTGNSPLHF
CDR3 DNA: TGTGCCAGCAGCTTGGCCCGGACAGGGAATTCACCCCTCCACTTT

D gene: -
J gene: TRBJ2-5
V gene: TRBV7-8
clone size: -
CDR3 protein: CASSFSEETQYF
CDR3 DNA: TGTGCCAGCTCCTTCTCCGAAGAGACCCAGTACTTC

D gene: -
J gene: TRBJ2-1
V gene: TRBV12-1
clone size: -
CDR3 protein: CASSKKGRLAAYNEQFF
CDR3 DNA: TGTGCCAGCAGCAAAAAAGGGAGACTAGCCGCCTACAATGAGCAGTTCTTC

D gene: -
J gene: TRBJ1-1
V gene: TRBV29-1
clone size: -
CDR3 protein: CSVANTEAFF
CDR3 DNA: TGCAGCGTAGCGAACACTGAAGCTTTCTTT

D gene: TRBD2
J gene: TRBJ2-7
V gene: TRBV6-6
clone size: -
CDR3 protein: CASSYWRERIYF
CDR3 DNA: TGTGCCAGCAGTTATTGGCGGGAGAGGATCTACTTC

D gene: TRBD2
J gene: TRBJ2-5
V gene: TRBV5-1
clone size: -
CDR3 protein: CASSLEVSGGETQYF
CDR3 DNA: TGCGCCAGCAGCTTGGAGGTTTCGGGGGGAGAGACCCAATACTTC

D gene: -
J gene: TRBJ1-1
V gene: TRBV6-1
clone size: -
CDR3 protein: CASSESPNLNTEAFF
CDR3 DNA: TGTGCCAGCAGTGAAAGCCCAAATTTGAACACTGAAGCTTTCTTT

D gene: -
J gene: TRBJ1-1
V gene: TRBV5-1
clone size: -
CDR3 protein: CASSGSLGGMNTEAFF
CDR3 DNA: TGCGCCAGCAGCGGAAGTCTGGGGGGCATGAACACTGAAGCTTTCTTT

D gene: -
J gene: TRBJ2-3
V gene: TRBV5-1
clone size: -
CDR3 protein: CASSAGSRSDTQYF
CDR3 DNA: TGCGCCAGCAGTGCGGGATCTCGGTCAGATACGCAGTATTTT

D gene: TRBD1
J gene: TRBJ1-1
V gene: TRBV28
clone size: -
CDR3 protein: CASSKRQGGSTEAFF
CDR3 DNA: TGTGCCAGCAGTAAACGACAGGGAGGGAGCACTGAAGCTTTCTTT

D gene: -
J gene: TRBJ1-2
V gene: TRBV28
clone size: -
CDR3 protein: CASRSNRVGNYGYTF
CDR3 DNA: TGTGCCAGCAGATCCAACAGGGTCGGGAACTATGGCTACACCTTC

D gene: -
J gene: TRBJ2-1
V gene: TRBV5-1
clone size: -
CDR3 protein: CASSLGPSAYNEQFF
CDR3 DNA: TGCGCCAGCAGCTTAGGTCCTAGCGCCTACAATGAGCAGTTCTTC

D gene: -
J gene: TRBJ2-1
V gene: TRBV7-7
clone size: once
CDR3 protein: CASSLAGGLYNEQFF
CDR3 DNA: TGTGCCAGCAGCTTAGCAGGGGGTCTCTACAATGAGCAGTTCTTC

D gene: TRBD2
J gene: TRBJ2-5
V gene: TRBV5-4
clone size: -
CDR3 protein: CASSSGRDETQYF
CDR3 DNA: TGTGCCAGCAGCTCCGGGAGGGACGAGACCCAGTACTTC

D gene: -
J gene: TRBJ2-7
V gene: TRBV10-3
clone size: -
CDR3 protein: CAISGSRNGRDEQYF
CDR3 DNA: TGTGCCATCAGTGGATCGCGAAATGGGCGGGACGAGCAGTACTTC

D gene: -
J gene: TRBJ2-7
V gene: TRBV20-1
clone size: once
CDR3 protein: CSAIGAYEQYF
CDR3 DNA: TGCAGTGCTATAGGAGCCTACGAGCAGTACTTC

D gene: -
J gene: TRBJ1-1
V gene: TRBV6-5
clone size: once
CDR3 protein: CASRRSTEAFF
CDR3 DNA: TGTGCCAGCAGGCGGAGTACTGAAGCTTTCTTT

D gene: -
J gene: TRBJ1-4
V gene: TRBV5-5
clone size: -
CDR3 protein: CASSFSTGRVEKLFF
CDR3 DNA: TGTGCCAGCAGCTTTAGCACAGGGCGGGTGGAAAAACTGTTTTTT

D gene: -
J gene: TRBJ1-1
V gene: TRBV5-4
clone size: -
CDR3 protein: CASSIQVRGNTEAFF
CDR3 DNA: TGTGCCAGCAGCATTCAAGTCCGAGGGAACACTGAAGCTTTCTTT

D gene: -
J gene: TRBJ1-5
V gene: TRBV27
clone size: -
CDR3 protein: CASSLIGAENQPQHF
CDR3 DNA: TGTGCCAGCAGTTTAATCGGGGCGGAAAATCAGCCCCAGCATTTT

D gene: -
J gene: TRBJ1-2
V gene: TRBV25-1
clone size: -
CDR3 protein: CASSPPGQGHGGYTF
CDR3 DNA: TGTGCCAGCAGTCCCCCGGGGCAGGGACATGGTGGCTACACCTTC